These 25 T cell receptor beta chains originate from one sample sequenced in a study of T cell responses to AZD1222 COVID-19 vaccine. The method was immunoSEQ multiplex PCR; TCRdb's version includes in-frame clones alone and lacks a portion of them. This sample has about 130,000 clones, with about 90% found just once. The source was peripheral blood, collected on day 0 of MenACWY control vaccination. These TCRs come from an adult in good health.

This clone came up a few times. This chain uses TRBV12-3 or TRBV12-4 with TRBJ2-1; D ambiguous. The V and J ends lost 1 base and 5 bases respectively, with 6 bases between them. The CDR3 covers 13 residues. CDR3 region: CASSLGLDNEQFF. CDR3 sequence (DNA): TGTGCCAGCAGTTTAGGCTTGGACAATGAGCAGTTCTTC.

The chain links TRBV11-2 to TRBJ2-1; D is uncertain. In germline, CDR1 is SGHAT, CDR2 FQNNGV. V lost 3 bases, J lost 8 bases, and 5 bases lay in between. CDR3 size: 11 residues. The CDR3 DNA is TGTGCCAGCAGCTTTAGTCATGAGCAGTTCTTC. Protein: CASSFSHEQFF.

The J gene is TRBJ2-1, the V gene TRBV10-3; 8 bases are shared with TRBD2. After removal of 0 bases from V and 5 bases from J, the junction contained 6 bases not matched to a gene. Looked up from germline, CDR1 is ENHRY and CDR2 is SYGVKD. This CDR3 has 16 residues. In DNA form, the CDR3 reads TGTGCCATCAGTGAGTCGTGGACTAGCACCAACAATGAGCAGTTCTTC. It encodes CAISESWTSTNNEQFF.

The chain links TRBV28 to TRBJ2-1, with D maybe TRBD1 (5 bases). Looked up from germline, CDR1 is MDHEN and CDR2 is SYDVKM. CDR3 size: 14 residues. The V end lost 2 bases, the J end lost 8 bases, and 13 bases lay between the germline ends. The DNA of the CDR3 is TGTGCCAGCAGTTTAGTGGGAATAGGGGATGAGCAGTTCTTC. Translated, it gives CASSLVGIGDEQFF.

This clone was seen a few times. The rearrangement links TRBV21-1 to TRBJ2-2; the DNA was not used to check the table's D call, TRBD1. TRBV21-1 is assigned pseudogene status. There are 16 residues in the CDR3. CDR3 loop: CASSKEEQGNTGELFF. CDR3 bases: TGTGCCAGCAGCAAAGAGGAACAGGGGAACACCGGGGAGCTGTTTTTT.

The V call is TRBV11-2, the J call TRBJ2-7; D gene ambiguous. V was clipped by 0 bases and J by 3 bases, with 12 bases between them. Germline CDR1 and CDR2: SGHAT and FQNNGV. The CDR3 has 15 amino acids. As DNA, the CDR3 is TGTGCCAGCAGCTTAGATCCACAGAATATCTACGAGCAGTACTTC. Translated, it gives CASSLDPQNIYEQYF.

This clone was counted a single time. The gene calls are TRBV28 and TRBJ1-4, with a weak D call TRBD1 (5 bases). V shed 6 bases and J shed 8 bases, with 16 bases lying between them. The CDR3 has 14 residues. Germline V CDR1 and CDR2: MDHEN, SYDVKM. This CDR3 is CASRFSGVAEKLFF. Here the CDR3 DNA reads TGTGCCAGCAGATTCTCGGGGGTAGCGGAAAAACTGTTTTTT. Using reference TRBV28 and TRBJ1-4 for the parts outside the CDR3, the full variable domain is DVKVTQSSRYLVKRTGEKVFLECVQDMDHENMFWYRQDPGLGLRLIYFSYDVKMKEKGDIPEGYSVSREKKERFSLILESASTNQTSMYLCASRFSGVAEKLFFGSGTQLSVL.

CDR3 DNA: TGCGCCAGCAAATCGTCCCCCTACAATGAGCAGTTCTTC. It codes for CASKSSPYNEQFF. This sequence joins TRBV5-1 and TRBJ2-1, with D hard to call. V was shortened by 6 bases and J by 2 bases, with 9 bases between the two germline ends. Germline V gives CDR1 SGHRS, CDR2 YFSETQ. The CDR3 runs 13 residues. The full variable domain, with the rest looked up from reference TRBV5-1 and TRBJ2-1, is KAGVTQTPRYLIKTRGQQVTLSCSPISGHRSVSWYQQTPGQGLQFLFEYFSETQRNKGNFPGRFSGRQFSNSRSEMNVSTLELGDSALYLCASKSSPYNEQFFGPGTRLTVL.

This chain uses TRBV11-2 with TRBJ2-5; D might be TRBD2 (5 bases). With 6 bases removed from V and 2 bases from J, the gap between germline ends came to 7 bases. Germline lookup yields CDR1 SGHAT and CDR2 FQNNGV. CDR3 length equals 12 residues. This CDR3 reads CASRGVQETQYF. The CDR3 DNA reads as TGTGCCAGCAGGGGAGTTCAAGAGACCCAGTACTTC.

CDR3: CSASVSGVSNQPQHF. The CDR3 region has the DNA TGCAGTGCTAGTGTATCGGGAGTTAGCAATCAGCCCCAGCATTTT. The chain joins TRBV20-1 to TRBJ1-5, with D unclear. V was clipped by 3 bases and J by 0 bases, with 12 bases between them. Germline V lookup: CDR1 DFQATT, CDR2 SNEGSKA (reference sequence). This CDR3 spans 15 amino acids.

CDR3 protein: CASSSGGGEQYF. The CDR3, as DNA: TGTGCCAGCAGCTCAGGGGGTGGCGAGCAGTACTTC. V is TRBV11-3 and J is TRBJ2-7, with 7 nucleotides matching TRBD1. Germline CDR1 is SGHNT and CDR2 is YENEEA. With V trimmed by 4 bases and J by 6 bases, 3 bases remained unmatched. The CDR3 extends over 12 amino acids.

This clone appeared a single time. This sequence joins TRBV28 and TRBJ2-7, with D tentatively TRBD1 (5 bases). Germline CDR1 reads MDHEN; CDR2 reads SYDVKM. The ends were cut back, 5 bases at V and 5 bases at J, with 16 bases in the middle. The CDR3 length is 14 residues. CDR3 sequence reads: CASSTRQIPHEQYF. The DNA for the CDR3 is TGTGCCAGCAGTACCCGACAGATACCCCACGAGCAGTACTTC.

The sample holds one count of this clone. V and J are TRBV3-1 (or the pseudogene TRBV3-2) and TRBJ1-4; D remains unclear. Germline V gene lookup returns CDR1 LGHDT and CDR2 YNNKEL (reference sequence). Between the trimmed V and J ends, which lost 1 base and 5 bases, there was a span of 14 bases. The CDR3 totals 16 residues. The chain's CDR3 is CASSQGGGRTNEKLFF. CDR3 DNA: TGTGCCAGCAGCCAAGGAGGTGGCAGAACAAATGAAAAACTGTTTTTT.

The chain carries TRBV4-2 and TRBJ2-1; D perhaps matches TRBD1 (6 bases). CDR3 length equals 16 residues. CDR1 and CDR2 (germline): LGHNA, YNFKEQ. V shed 2 bases and J shed 3 bases, with 14 bases lying between them. CDR3 loop: CASSQSDQGNYNEQFF. The CDR3 region has the DNA TGTGCCAGCAGCCAATCTGACCAGGGGAACTACAATGAGCAGTTCTTC.

The V call is TRBV11-3, the J call TRBJ1-1; D gene uncertain. This CDR3 has 11 residues. CDR1 and CDR2 (germline): SGHNT, YENEEA. V lost 5 bases to trimming and J lost 6 bases, with 7 bases between them. The CDR3: CASSPRSEAFF. CDR3 nucleotides: TGTGCCAGCAGCCCCCGGTCTGAAGCTTTCTTT.

V usage is TRBV12-3 or TRBV12-4 and J usage is TRBJ1-5; D gene uncertain. V was trimmed by 6 bases and J by 6 bases, leaving 12 bases between them. The CDR3 spans 13 residues. The CDR3 loop reads CASRSRLSQPQHF. The CDR3 nucleotides are TGTGCCAGCAGGTCCAGACTCTCTCAGCCCCAGCATTTT.

The chain carries TRBV5-1 and TRBJ2-2, with TRBD1 matching over 10 bases. V gave up 8 bases and J gave up 7 bases; unmatched junction bases: 8. The CDR3 is 14 residues long. CDR1 SGHRS and CDR2 YFSETQ come from the germline V gene. CDR3 amino acids: CARIDRGRGGELFF. CDR3 nucleotide sequence: TGCGCCAGGATAGACAGGGGGCGAGGCGGGGAGCTGTTTTTT.

The CDR3 loop reads CASSLVASQSYEQYF. The CDR3 coding sequence is TGTGCCAGCAGCTTAGTAGCTAGTCAATCCTACGAGCAGTACTTC. This chain joins TRBV7-6 and TRBJ2-7; D gene uncertain. The CDR3 loop spans 15 amino acids. The V and J ends lost 1 base and 1 base respectively, with 11 bases between them. The germline V gene has CDR1 SGHVS and CDR2 FNYEAQ.

This chain links TRBV18 with TRBJ2-4; D remains unclear. Germline CDR1 and CDR2: KGHSH and LQKENI. V dropped 0 bases and J dropped 0 bases, with 9 bases sitting between them. CDR3 length: 16 amino acids. The chain's CDR3 is CASSPPSELAKNIQYF. The CDR3, as DNA: TGTGCCAGCTCACCACCAAGCGAACTAGCCAAAAACATTCAGTACTTC. Using reference TRBV18 and TRBJ2-4 for the parts outside the CDR3, the full variable domain is NAGVMQNPRHLVRRRGQEARLRCSPMKGHSHVYWYRQLPEEGLKFMVYLQKENIIDESGMPKERFSAEFPKEGPSILRIQQVVRGDSAAYFCASSPPSELAKNIQYFGAGTRLSVL.

The chain employs TRBV5-1 and TRBJ1-4; 7 positions agree with TRBD1. CDR1 and CDR2 (germline): SGHRS, YFSETQ. Trimming removed 6 bases from V and 3 bases from J; junction bases left unmatched: 11. The CDR3 has 16 residues. The CDR3 region has the DNA TGCGCCAGCACCCGACAGGGACGAGGGTCTAATGAAAAACTGTTTTTT. Translation: CASTRQGRGSNEKLFF.

The CDR3 loop reads CASSLDGASPQETQYF. CDR3 nucleotides: TGTGCCAGCAGCTTAGACGGCGCCAGTCCCCAAGAGACCCAGTACTTC. The gene calls are TRBV11-3 and TRBJ2-5; the D is unclear. V shed 0 bases and J shed 1 base, with 12 bases lying between them. The CDR3 is 16 residues long. CDR1 and CDR2 (germline): SGHNT, YENEEA.

The sample holds one count of this clone. The CDR3 nucleotides are TGTGCCAGCAGTGACCTGGGGGCCGCCACCGGGGAGCTGTTTTTT. Amino acid sequence: CASSDLGAATGELFF. The chain joins TRBV6-4 to TRBJ2-2, with D possibly matching TRBD1 (6 bases). Trimming took off 2 bases at V and 4 bases at J, with 11 bases between the two ends. The CDR3 totals 15 residues. Germline lookup yields CDR1 MRHNA and CDR2 SNTAGT.

The V gene is TRBV5-6, the J gene TRBJ2-3; perhaps D is TRBD1 or TRBD2 (5 bases each). The germline V gene encodes CDR1 SGHDT and CDR2 YYEEEE. V lost 4 bases and J 2 bases, leaving 8 bases between the germline ends. The CDR3 is made up of 13 amino acids. The CDR3 nucleotides read TGTGCCAGCAGCCAAGGGACCACAGATACGCAGTATTTT. Protein sequence: CASSQGTTDTQYF.

This rearrangement joins TRBV5-6 to TRBJ2-7, with 10 bases identical to TRBD2. This CDR3 contains 16 residues. CDR1 is SGHDT, CDR2 YYEEEE, per germline. With 0 bases clipped from V and 4 bases from J, the junction kept 7 bases outside the gene matches. The CDR3 loop is CASSLAASGSPYEQYF. CDR3 bases: TGTGCCAGCAGCTTGGCCGCTAGCGGGAGTCCGTACGAGCAGTACTTC.

The chain is built from TRBV28 and TRBJ1-5; 9 positions match TRBD1. This CDR3 is built from 14 residues. The germline V gene has CDR1 MDHEN and CDR2 SYDVKM. The V segment lost 6 bases and the J segment 6 bases; nucleotides outside the gene matches: 6. CDR3 in DNA: TGTGCCAGCAGCCAAACAGGGGGCGGTCAGCCCCAGCATTTT. Protein sequence: CASSQTGGGQPQHF.